These 27 T cell receptor beta chains were sequenced from one sample in a study of blood T cell repertoires in COVID-19. Some clones are missing from TCRdb's copy, which holds only in-frame ones; the method was immunoSEQ multiplex PCR. The repertoire holds 200,000 to 250,000 clones, with 75% to 85% as singletons. The sequenced sample was PBMCs or T cells enriched from blood (not recorded which). The receptors shown here come from a woman aged 40 to 50 with acute COVID-19.

The rearrangement links TRBV3-1 (or the pseudogene TRBV3-2) to TRBJ1-1; D is undetermined. Between the trimmed V and J ends, which lost 8 bases and 3 bases, there was a span of 7 bases. Germline V gene sequence: CDR1 LGHDT, CDR2 YNNKEL (reference sequence). The length of the CDR3 is 11 residues. Here the CDR3 reads CASGQYTEAFF. The CDR3 DNA is TGTGCCAGCGGTCAGTACACTGAAGCTTTCTTT.

This chain uses TRBV19 with TRBJ2-1, with D tentatively TRBD1 (5 bases). The germline gives CDR1 LNHDA, CDR2 SQIVND (reference sequence). V lost 8 bases, J lost 10 bases, and 15 bases lay in between. This CDR3 has 12 residues. CDR3: CASSKVQAEQFF. The CDR3 DNA sequence: TGTGCCAGTTCAAAAGTACAGGCCGAGCAGTTCTTC. Full variable domain (missing parts from reference TRBV19 and TRBJ2-1): DGGITQSPKYLFRKEGQNVTLSCEQNLNHDAMYWYRQDPGQGLRLIYYSQIVNDFQKGDIAEGYSVSREKKESFPLTVTSAQKNPTAFYLCASSKVQAEQFFGPGTRLTVL.

The chain couples TRBV19 to TRBJ2-5, with TRBD1 identical over 10 bases. Germline V gene lookup returns CDR1 LNHDA and CDR2 SQIVND (reference sequence). This CDR3 is 15 amino acids long. V shed 3 bases and J 5 bases; nucleotides not matched to a gene: 6. CDR3 coding DNA: TGTGCCAGTAGTATTGGGACAGGGGTACGGGAGACCCAGTACTTC. Translation: CASSIGTGVRETQYF. Variable domain in full (rest from reference TRBV19 and TRBJ2-5): DGGITQSPKYLFRKEGQNVTLSCEQNLNHDAMYWYRQDPGQGLRLIYYSQIVNDFQKGDIAEGYSVSREKKESFPLTVTSAQKNPTAFYLCASSIGTGVRETQYFGPGTRLLVL.

The table lists this clone with a few counts. V and J are TRBV5-5 and TRBJ2-1; TRBD1 matches 10 bases. V dropped 2 bases and J dropped 8; count of bases not matched to a gene: 7. Germline assignment: CDR1 SGHKS and CDR2 YYEKEE (reference sequence). This CDR3 is 15 amino acids long. The CDR3 reads CASSFRQGAGDEQFF. CDR3 nucleotide sequence: TGTGCCAGCAGCTTTCGACAGGGGGCGGGTGATGAGCAGTTCTTC.

CDR3: CASSQIAGGGGEQFF. As DNA, the CDR3 is TGTGCCAGCAGCCAAATAGCGGGAGGCGGGGGTGAGCAGTTCTTC. The chain couples TRBV3-1 (or the pseudogene TRBV3-2) to TRBJ2-1; 10 nucleotides align to TRBD2. The CDR3 extends over 15 amino acids. Germline V gene lookup returns CDR1 LGHDT and CDR2 YNNKEL (reference sequence). V shed 2 bases, J shed 9 bases, and the junction held 7 bases outside the gene matches.

This rearrangement joins TRBV2 to TRBJ2-3, with 12 bases matching TRBD2. The CDR3 sequence is 15 residues long. Unmatched junction bases numbered 6, after V lost 6 bases and J lost 5 bases. Germline V gene sequence: CDR1 SNHLY, CDR2 FYNNEI. CDR3 amino acids: CASRDLAGGLDTQYF. The CDR3, as DNA: TGTGCCAGCAGGGACCTAGCGGGGGGGCTAGATACGCAGTATTTT.

V is TRBV7-3 and J is TRBJ1-6, with 8 nucleotides matching TRBD1. The germline V gene has CDR1 SGHTA and CDR2 FQGTGA. The CDR3 loop spans 15 amino acids. V lost 2 bases to trimming and J lost 6 bases; unmatched junction nucleotides: 3. The CDR3 sequence is CASSLGQGRNSPLHF. The CDR3 DNA is TGTGCCAGCAGCTTAGGACAGGGTCGTAATTCACCCCTCCACTTT.

This clone was found a few times. The chain joins TRBV28 to TRBJ1-1; no firm D call. The CDR3 spans 11 residues. V lost 8 bases to trimming and J lost 11 bases, with 15 bases between them. Germline V gives CDR1 MDHEN, CDR2 SYDVKM. The CDR3 loop reads CASHWAARAFF. CDR3 DNA sequence: TGTGCCAGCCATTGGGCAGCAAGGGCTTTCTTT. Full variable domain (remainder filled in from reference TRBV28 and TRBJ1-1): DVKVTQSSRYLVKRTGEKVFLECVQDMDHENMFWYRQDPGLGLRLIYFSYDVKMKEKGDIPEGYSVSREKKERFSLILESASTNQTSMYLCASHWAARAFFGQGTRLTVV.

The chain employs TRBV19 and TRBJ1-5; D is unresolved. V lost 4 bases, J lost 2 bases, and 12 bases lay in between. The CDR3 contains 15 residues. CDR1 is LNHDA and CDR2 is SQIVND in the germline V gene (reference sequence). CDR3 in amino acids: CASSTPKRGNQPQHF. In DNA form, the CDR3 reads TGTGCCAGTAGTACCCCGAAGAGGGGCAATCAGCCCCAGCATTTT.

The chain is built from TRBV10-3 and TRBJ1-2; TRBD1 matches 10 bases. After removal of 3 bases from V and 2 bases from J, the junction contained 6 bases not matched to a gene. The V gene's germline CDR1 is ENHRY and CDR2 SYGVKD. The CDR3 runs to 16 residues. DNA for the CDR3: TGTGCCATCAGTGAAACGACAGGGGGCTTAAACTATGGCTACACCTTC. Amino acid sequence: CAISETTGGLNYGYTF.

The chain recombines TRBV3-1 (or the pseudogene TRBV3-2) with TRBJ2-7; TRBD2 aligns across 7 bases. Germline V gives CDR1 LGHDT, CDR2 YNNKEL (reference sequence). The CDR3 runs to 16 residues. The V gene end was trimmed by 0 bases and the J gene end by 2 bases; junction bases not matched to a gene: 7. The CDR3 spells CASSQDTLGLAYEQYF. The DNA of the CDR3 is TGTGCCAGCAGCCAAGATACCCTCGGACTAGCCTACGAGCAGTACTTC.

This CDR3 is CASSSPPLRDGYTF. CDR3 in DNA: TGTGCCAGCAGTTCCCCCCCCCTCAGGGATGGCTACACCTTC. The gene calls are TRBV6-5 and TRBJ1-2; D is possibly TRBD1 (5 bases). From germline, CDR1 is MNHEY and CDR2 SVGAGI. V gave up 4 bases and J gave up 6 bases, with 15 bases separating them. This CDR3 spans 14 amino acids.

This clone was found a few times. DNA of the CDR3: TGTGCCAGTATGGGGACAGGGGGTATGACTTTCTTT. Protein: CASMGTGGMTFF. This chain links TRBV19 with TRBJ1-1, with 11 bases lining up with TRBD1. Looked up from germline, CDR1 is LNHDA and CDR2 is SQIVND (reference sequence). Trimming at V came to 7 bases and at J to 12 bases, leaving 7 bases not matched to a gene. The CDR3 is made up of 12 amino acids.

The chain carries TRBV21-1 and TRBJ2-5; the D call TRBD1 from the table was never checked on the DNA. TRBV21-1 is tagged as a pseudogene. CDR3 length: 18 amino acids. CDR3 DNA sequence: TGTGCCAGCAGCAAAGAAAGACGGGGACAGGGAACCCAAGAGACCCAGTACTTC. Its protein is CASSKERRGQGTQETQYF.

The genes are TRBV28 and TRBJ1-2, with 7 bases that match TRBD1. The CDR3 is 16 amino acids. Germline loops: CDR1 MDHEN, CDR2 SYDVKM. Trimming at V came to 6 bases and at J to 0 bases, leaving 10 bases not matched to a gene. As DNA, the CDR3 is TGTGCCAGCAGCCCTTGGCCAGGGGGAGCTAACTATGGCTACACCTTC. This sequence encodes CASSPWPGGANYGYTF.

This chain links TRBV7-2 with TRBJ2-5, with TRBD2 as a possible D gene (5 bases). The CDR3 spans 14 residues. The germline gives CDR1 SGHTA, CDR2 FQGNSA. V was shortened by 4 bases and J by 4 bases, with 13 bases between the two germline ends. CDR3 sequence reads: CASSSSGLIETQYF. CDR3 nucleotide sequence: TGTGCCAGCAGCTCCTCGGGGTTGATAGAGACCCAGTACTTC.

This clone was counted only a few times. The chain couples TRBV7-3 to TRBJ2-2; possibly TRBD2 for D (6 bases). The CDR3 has 15 residues. Trimming pared 5 bases from V and 2 bases from J, leaving 12 bases between. From germline, CDR1 is SGHTA and CDR2 FQGTGA. CDR3 region: CASSRGLGNTGELFF. As DNA, the CDR3 is TGTGCCAGCAGCCGGGGACTGGGAAACACCGGGGAGCTGTTTTTT.

The CDR3 coding sequence is TGTGCCAGCAGCCCGGGACTCCTCGGAGATGAGCAGTTCTTC. This gives the protein CASSPGLLGDEQFF. V and J are TRBV7-3 and TRBJ2-1; D perhaps matches TRBD2 (6 bases). Looked up from germline, CDR1 is SGHTA and CDR2 is FQGTGA. There are 14 residues in the CDR3. Trimming pared 5 bases from V and 8 bases from J, leaving 16 bases between.

V is TRBV5-1 and J is TRBJ2-5; D perhaps matches TRBD2 (5 bases). V lost 0 bases to trimming and J lost 6 bases, with 15 bases between them. The CDR3 is 15 amino acids. Germline loops: CDR1 SGHRS, CDR2 YFSETQ. CDR3 residues: CASSLESGMTKTQYF. CDR3 sequence (DNA): TGCGCCAGCAGCTTGGAATCTGGGATGACTAAGACCCAGTACTTC.

The chain employs TRBV5-1 and TRBJ2-7; 7 nucleotides match TRBD1. The length of the CDR3 is 19 residues. V lost 0 bases, J lost 0 bases, and 15 bases stayed unmatched. The germline CDR1 and CDR2 sequences are SGHRS and YFSETQ. The CDR3 coding sequence is TGCGCCAGCAGCTTGGCCTTTTTTTTAACACAGGGGAGCTCCTACGAGCAGTACTTC. Protein sequence: CASSLAFFLTQGSSYEQYF.

As regards this clone: The same CDR3 can be traced to other DNA sequences in this sample. The CDR3 is CASSQVPGGYGYTF. CDR3 nucleotide sequence: TGTGCCAGCAGCCAAGTGCCAGGGGGCTATGGCTACACCTTC. The chain is built from TRBV3-1 (or the pseudogene TRBV3-2) and TRBJ1-2; the match to TRBD1 covers 7 bases. Trimming removed 1 base from V and 4 bases from J; junction bases left unmatched: 3. The CDR3 has 14 amino acids. Looked up from germline, CDR1 is LGHDT and CDR2 is YNNKEL (reference sequence).

The chain joins TRBV4-1 to TRBJ1-1; 7 nucleotides match TRBD1. V shed 7 bases and J 1 base; nucleotides not matched to a gene: 9. The CDR3 sequence is 15 residues long. Germline V gene lookup returns CDR1 MGHRA and CDR2 YSYEKL. The DNA of the CDR3 is TGCGCCAGCAACCCCTCCTGGACAGGGAACACTGAAGCTTTCTTT. This translates into CASNPSWTGNTEAFF.

The rearrangement links TRBV5-6 to TRBJ2-5, with 9 bases matching TRBD1. Germline CDR1 reads SGHDT; CDR2 reads YYEEEE. Germline trimming cut 4 bases from V and 4 bases from J; bases unmatched to any gene: 8. The CDR3 runs 15 residues. The CDR3 bases are TGTGCCAGCAGCGCCGGGACAGGGAGGGGAGAGACCCAGTACTTC. Amino acids: CASSAGTGRGETQYF. Based on the CDR3 plus reference TRBV5-6 and TRBJ2-5, the full variable domain is DAGVTQSPTHLIKTRGQQVTLRCSPKSGHDTVSWYQQALGQGPQFIFQYYEEEERQRGNFPDRFSGHQFPNYSSELNVNALLLGDSALYLCASSAGTGRGETQYFGPGTRLLVL.

The chain links TRBV28 to TRBJ1-4; a weak D match, TRBD1 (6 bases). The CDR3 is made up of 15 amino acids. Trimming stripped 3 bases from V and 2 bases from J, with 10 bases between. In germline, CDR1 is MDHEN, CDR2 SYDVKM. This chain's CDR3 is CASSFSGGTNEKLFF. For the CDR3, the DNA is TGTGCCAGCAGTTTCAGTGGGGGCACTAATGAAAAACTGTTTTTT.

The V gene is TRBV6-2 or TRBV6-3, the J gene TRBJ1-2; D gene ambiguous. The CDR3 loop spans 12 amino acids. The germline V gene encodes CDR1 MNHEY and CDR2 SVGEGT. Trimming took 5 bases from V and 6 from J, leaving 10 bases between them. As DNA, the CDR3 is TGTGCCAGCAGTCAAGAAGCCCATGGCTACACCTTC. Protein product: CASSQEAHGYTF.

The chain is built from TRBV29-1 and TRBJ2-1; 9 nucleotides agree with TRBD1. With V trimmed by 8 bases and J by 7 bases, 9 bases remained unmatched. The CDR3 covers 13 residues. Germline-derived CDR1 and CDR2 are SQVTM and ANQGSEA. The CDR3 coding sequence is TGCAGCTTTGGCGGGACAGGGTGGAATGAGCAGTTCTTC. Its translation: CSFGGTGWNEQFF.

The J gene is TRBJ2-7, the V gene TRBV3-1 (or the pseudogene TRBV3-2), with D uncertain. V lost 5 bases, J lost 3 bases, and 8 bases lay in between. CDR1 and CDR2 (germline): LGHDT, YNNKEL (reference sequence). The length of the CDR3 is 12 residues. The CDR3 loop reads CASSVPGYEQYF. The DNA for the CDR3 is TGTGCCAGCAGCGTTCCGGGCTACGAGCAGTACTTC.